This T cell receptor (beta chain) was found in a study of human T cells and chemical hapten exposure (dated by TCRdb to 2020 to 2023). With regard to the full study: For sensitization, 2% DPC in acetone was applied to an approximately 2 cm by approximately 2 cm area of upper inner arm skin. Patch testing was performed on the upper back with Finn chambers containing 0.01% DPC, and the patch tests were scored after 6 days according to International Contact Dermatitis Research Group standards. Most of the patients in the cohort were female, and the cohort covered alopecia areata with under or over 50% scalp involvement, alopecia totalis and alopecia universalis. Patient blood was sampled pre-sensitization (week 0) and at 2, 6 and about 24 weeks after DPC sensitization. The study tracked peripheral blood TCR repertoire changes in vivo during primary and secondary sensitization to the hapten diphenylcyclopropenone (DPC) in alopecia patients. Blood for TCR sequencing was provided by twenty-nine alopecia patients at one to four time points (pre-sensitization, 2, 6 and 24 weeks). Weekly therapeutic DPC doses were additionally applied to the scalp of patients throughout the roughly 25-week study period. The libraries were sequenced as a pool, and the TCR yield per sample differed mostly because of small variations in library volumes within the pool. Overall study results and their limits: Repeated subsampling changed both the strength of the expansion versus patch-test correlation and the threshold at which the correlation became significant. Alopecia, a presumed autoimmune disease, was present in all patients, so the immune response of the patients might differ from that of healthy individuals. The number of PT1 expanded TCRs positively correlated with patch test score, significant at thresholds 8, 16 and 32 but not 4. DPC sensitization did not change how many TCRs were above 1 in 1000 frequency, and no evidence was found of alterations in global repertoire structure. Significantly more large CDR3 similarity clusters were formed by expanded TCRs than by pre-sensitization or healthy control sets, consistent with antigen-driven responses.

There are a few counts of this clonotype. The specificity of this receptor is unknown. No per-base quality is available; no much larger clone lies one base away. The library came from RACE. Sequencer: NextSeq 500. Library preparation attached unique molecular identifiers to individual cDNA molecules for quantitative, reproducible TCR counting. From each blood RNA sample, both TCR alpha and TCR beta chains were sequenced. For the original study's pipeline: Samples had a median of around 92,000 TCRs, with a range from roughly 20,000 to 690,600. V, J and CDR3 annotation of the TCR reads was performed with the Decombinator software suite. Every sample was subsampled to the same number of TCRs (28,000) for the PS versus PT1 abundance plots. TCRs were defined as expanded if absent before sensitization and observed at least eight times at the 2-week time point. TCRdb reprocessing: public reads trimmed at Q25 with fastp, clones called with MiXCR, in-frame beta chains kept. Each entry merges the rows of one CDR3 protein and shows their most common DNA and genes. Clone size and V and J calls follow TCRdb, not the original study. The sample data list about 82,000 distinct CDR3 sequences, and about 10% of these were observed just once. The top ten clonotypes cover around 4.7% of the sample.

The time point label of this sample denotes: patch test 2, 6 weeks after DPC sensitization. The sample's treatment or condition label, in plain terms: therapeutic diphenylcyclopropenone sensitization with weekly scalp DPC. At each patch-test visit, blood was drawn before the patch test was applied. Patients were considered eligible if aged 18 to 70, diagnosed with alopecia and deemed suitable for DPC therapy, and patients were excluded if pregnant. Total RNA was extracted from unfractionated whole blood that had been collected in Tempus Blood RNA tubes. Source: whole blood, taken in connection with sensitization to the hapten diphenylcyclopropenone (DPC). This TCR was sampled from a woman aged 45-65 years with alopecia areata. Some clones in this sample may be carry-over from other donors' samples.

CDR3 sequence: CSFRDSPLHF. In nucleotides, the sequence is TGCAGCTTCCGGGATTCACCCCTCCACTTT. The sequence is built from TRBV29-1 and TRBJ1-6; no confident D gene assignment can be made. CDR1 and CDR2 were assigned from the germline V gene as SQVTM and ANQGSEA. V is clipped by 8 bases and J by 8 bases, and the sequence between their germline boundaries is 7 bases long. Reading from cysteine to phenylalanine, the CDR3 counts 10 amino acids. Kept here is only the CDR3 DNA, which spans 30 bases and is read in frame from base 1.